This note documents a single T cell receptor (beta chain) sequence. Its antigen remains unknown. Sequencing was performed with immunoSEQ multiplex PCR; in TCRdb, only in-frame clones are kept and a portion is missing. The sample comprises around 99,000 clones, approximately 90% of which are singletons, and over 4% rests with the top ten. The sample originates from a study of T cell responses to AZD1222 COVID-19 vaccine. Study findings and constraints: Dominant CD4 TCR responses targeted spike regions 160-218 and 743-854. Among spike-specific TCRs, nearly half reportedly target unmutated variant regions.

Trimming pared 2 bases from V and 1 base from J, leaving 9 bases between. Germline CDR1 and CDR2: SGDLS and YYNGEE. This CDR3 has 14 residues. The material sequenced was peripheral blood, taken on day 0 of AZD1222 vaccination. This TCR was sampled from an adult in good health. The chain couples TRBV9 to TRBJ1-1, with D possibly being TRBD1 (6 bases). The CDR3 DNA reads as TGTGCCAGCAGCGTCCAGGGGTCGAACACTGAAGCTTTCTTT. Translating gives CASSVQGSNTEAFF. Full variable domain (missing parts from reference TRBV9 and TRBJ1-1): DSGVTQTPKHLITATGQRVTLRCSPRSGDLSVYWYQQSLDQGLQFLIQYYNGEERAKGNILERFSAQQFPDLHSELNLSSLELGDSALYFCASSVQGSNTEAFFGQGTRLTVV.